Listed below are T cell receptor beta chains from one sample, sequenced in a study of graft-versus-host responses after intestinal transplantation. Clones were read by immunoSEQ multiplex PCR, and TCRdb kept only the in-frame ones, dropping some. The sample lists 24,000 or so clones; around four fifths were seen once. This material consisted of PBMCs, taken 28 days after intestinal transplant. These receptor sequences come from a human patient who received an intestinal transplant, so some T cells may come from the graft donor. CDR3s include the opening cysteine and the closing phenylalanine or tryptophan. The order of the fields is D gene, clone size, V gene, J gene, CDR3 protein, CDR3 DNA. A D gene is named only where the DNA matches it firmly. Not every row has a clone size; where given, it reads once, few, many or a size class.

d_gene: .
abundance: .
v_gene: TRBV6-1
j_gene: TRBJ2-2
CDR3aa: CASGGTGELFF
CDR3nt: TGTGCCAGCGGGGGTACCGGGGAGCTGTTTTTT

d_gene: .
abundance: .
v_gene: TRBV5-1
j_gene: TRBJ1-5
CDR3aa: CASSLDGDQPQHF
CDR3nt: TGCGCCAGCAGCTTGGACGGGGATCAGCCCCAGCATTTT

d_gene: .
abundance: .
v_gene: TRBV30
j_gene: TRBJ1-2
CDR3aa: CAWRRVGYTF
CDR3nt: TGTGCCTGGAGGCGAGTAGGCTACACCTTC

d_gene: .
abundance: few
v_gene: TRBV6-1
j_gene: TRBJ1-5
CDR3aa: CASEPAHSNQPQHF
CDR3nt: TGTGCCAGCGAGCCCGCTCATAGCAATCAGCCCCAGCATTTT

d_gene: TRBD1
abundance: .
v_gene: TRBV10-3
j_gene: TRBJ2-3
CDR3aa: CAISPTGTGTDTQYF
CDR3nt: TGTGCCATCAGTCCAACCGGGACAGGCACAGATACGCAGTATTTT

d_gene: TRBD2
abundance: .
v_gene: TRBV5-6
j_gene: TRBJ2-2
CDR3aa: CASSLEGLNRGGELFF
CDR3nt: TGTGCCAGCAGCTTGGAGGGACTAAATCGGGGCGGGGAGCTGTTTTTT

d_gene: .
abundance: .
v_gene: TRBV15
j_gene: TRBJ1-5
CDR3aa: CATSRDWGMGSNQPQHF
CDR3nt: TGTGCCACCAGCAGAGATTGGGGGATGGGAAGCAATCAGCCCCAGCATTTT

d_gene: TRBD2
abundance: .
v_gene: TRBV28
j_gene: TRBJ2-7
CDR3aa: CASSGLAGTLYEQYF
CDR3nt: TGTGCCAGCAGTGGACTAGCGGGTACCCTCTACGAGCAGTACTTC

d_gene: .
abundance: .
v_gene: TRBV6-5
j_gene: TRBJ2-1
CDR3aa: CASSGGPYNEQFF
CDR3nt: TGTGCCAGCAGTGGGGGCCCTTACAATGAGCAGTTCTTC

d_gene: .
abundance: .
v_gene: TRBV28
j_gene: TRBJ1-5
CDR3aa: CASSSHDRSPADQPQHF
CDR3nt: TGTGCCAGCAGTTCTCACGATAGGAGTCCTGCGGATCAGCCCCAGCATTTT

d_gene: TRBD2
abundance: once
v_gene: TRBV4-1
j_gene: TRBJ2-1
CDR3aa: CASSQDLGGRSSYNEQFF
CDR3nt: TGCGCCAGCAGCCAAGATCTTGGCGGGAGGAGCTCCTACAATGAGCAGTTCTTC

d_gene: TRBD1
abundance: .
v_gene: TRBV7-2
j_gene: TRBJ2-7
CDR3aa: CASSSDRGGNYEQYF
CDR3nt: TGTGCCAGCAGTTCTGACAGGGGGGGGAACTACGAGCAGTACTTC

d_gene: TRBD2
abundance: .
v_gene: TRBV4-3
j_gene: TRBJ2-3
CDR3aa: CASSQDSASGRTDTQYF
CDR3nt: TGCGCCAGCAGCCAAGATTCGGCTAGCGGCCGCACAGATACGCAGTATTTT

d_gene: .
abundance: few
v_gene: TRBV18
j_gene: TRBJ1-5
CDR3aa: CASSPQAGLNQPQHF
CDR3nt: TGTGCCAGCTCACCACAGGCGGGCCTCAATCAGCCCCAGCATTTT

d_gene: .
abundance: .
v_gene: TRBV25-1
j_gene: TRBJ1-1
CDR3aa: CASSEFGLISEAFF
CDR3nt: TGTGCCAGCAGTGAATTCGGGTTGATCTCTGAAGCTTTCTTT

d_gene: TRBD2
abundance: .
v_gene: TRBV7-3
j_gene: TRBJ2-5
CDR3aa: CASSTGLAGGMETQYF
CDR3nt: TGTGCCAGCAGCACCGGACTAGCGGGGGGTATGGAGACCCAGTACTTC

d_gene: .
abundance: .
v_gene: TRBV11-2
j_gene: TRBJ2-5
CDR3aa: CASSLDLGSETQYF
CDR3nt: TGTGCCAGCAGCTTAGATCTCGGTTCGGAGACCCAGTACTTC

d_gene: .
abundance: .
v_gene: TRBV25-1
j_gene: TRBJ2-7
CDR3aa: CASRTAGIYSYEQYF
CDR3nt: TGTGCCAGCAGGACCGCGGGGATTTACTCCTACGAGCAGTACTTC

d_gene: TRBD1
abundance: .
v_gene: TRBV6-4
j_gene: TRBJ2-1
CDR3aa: CASSAGQGLYYNEQFF
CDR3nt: TGTGCCAGCAGTGCGGGACAGGGTCTATACTACAATGAGCAGTTCTTC

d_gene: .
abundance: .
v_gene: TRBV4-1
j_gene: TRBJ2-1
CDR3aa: CASSQGGYSSYNEQFF
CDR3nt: TGCGCCAGCAGCCAAGGGGGGTATAGCTCCTACAATGAGCAGTTCTTC

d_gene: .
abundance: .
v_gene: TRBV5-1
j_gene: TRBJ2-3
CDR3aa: CASSLVGTTDTQYF
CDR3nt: TGCGCCAGCAGCTTGGTGGGGACCACAGATACGCAGTATTTT

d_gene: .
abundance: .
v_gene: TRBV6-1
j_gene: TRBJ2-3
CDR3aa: CASSPFGHTQYF
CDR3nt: TGTGCCAGCAGTCCTTTCGGCCATACGCAGTATTTT

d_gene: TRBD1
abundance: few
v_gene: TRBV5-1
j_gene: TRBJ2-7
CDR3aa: CASSSIPRDRGNYEQYF
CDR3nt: TGCGCCAGCAGCTCGATACCGCGGGACAGGGGAAACTACGAGCAGTACTTC

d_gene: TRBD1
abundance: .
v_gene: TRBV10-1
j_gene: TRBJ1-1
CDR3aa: CASSESRTGGSAEAFF
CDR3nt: TGCGCCAGCAGTGAGTCCAGGACAGGGGGCTCGGCTGAAGCTTTCTTT

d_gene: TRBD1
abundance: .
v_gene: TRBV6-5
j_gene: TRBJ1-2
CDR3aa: CASSYIKGQGDGYTF
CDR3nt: TGTGCCAGCAGTTACATCAAGGGACAGGGTGATGGCTACACCTTC

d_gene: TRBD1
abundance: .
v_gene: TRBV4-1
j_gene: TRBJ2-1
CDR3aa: CASSQGQGLNEQFF
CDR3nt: TGCGCCAGCAGCCAAGGACAGGGGTTAAATGAGCAGTTCTTC

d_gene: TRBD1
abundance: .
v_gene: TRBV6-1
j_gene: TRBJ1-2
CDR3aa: CASSGATGTAYGYTF
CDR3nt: TGTGCCAGCAGTGGGGCCACCGGGACAGCCTATGGCTACACCTTC

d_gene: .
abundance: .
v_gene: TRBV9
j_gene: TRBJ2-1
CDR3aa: CASSVDSSYNEQFF
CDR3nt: TGTGCCAGCAGCGTGGACAGCTCCTACAATGAGCAGTTCTTC

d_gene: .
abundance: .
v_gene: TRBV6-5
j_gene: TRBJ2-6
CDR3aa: CASSYSGASGANVLTF
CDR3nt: TGTGCCAGCAGTTACTCAGGGGCCTCGGGGGCCAACGTCCTGACTTTC

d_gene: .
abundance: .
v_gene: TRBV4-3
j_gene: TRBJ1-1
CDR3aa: CASSPQWGDTEAFF
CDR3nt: TGCGCCAGCAGCCCACAATGGGGAGACACTGAAGCTTTCTTT

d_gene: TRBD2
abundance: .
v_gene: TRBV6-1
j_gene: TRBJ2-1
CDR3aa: CASSEKRGITYNEQFF
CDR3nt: TGTGCCAGCAGCGAAAAGCGGGGGATAACATACAATGAGCAGTTCTTC

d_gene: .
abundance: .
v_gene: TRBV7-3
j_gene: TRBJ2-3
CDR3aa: CASSLTGETDTQYF
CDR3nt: TGTGCCAGCAGCTTGACCGGAGAGACAGATACGCAGTATTTT

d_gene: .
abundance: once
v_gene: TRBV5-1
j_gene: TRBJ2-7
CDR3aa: CASSLEGGDEQYF
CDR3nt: TGCGCCAGCAGCTTGGAGGGTGGGGACGAGCAGTACTTC

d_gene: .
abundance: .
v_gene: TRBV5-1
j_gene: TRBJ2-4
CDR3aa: CASSLDAGAPKNIQYF
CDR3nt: TGCGCCAGCAGCTTGGATGCGGGGGCGCCCAAAAACATTCAGTACTTC

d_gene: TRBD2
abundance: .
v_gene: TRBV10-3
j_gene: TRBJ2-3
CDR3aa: CAISDQAGGPEQYF
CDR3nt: TGTGCCATCAGTGACCAGGCGGGGGGGCCGGAGCAGTATTTT

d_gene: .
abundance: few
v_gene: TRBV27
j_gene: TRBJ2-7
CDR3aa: CASSFGTDIGEQYF
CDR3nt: TGTGCCAGCAGTTTCGGGACCGACATCGGCGAGCAGTACTTC

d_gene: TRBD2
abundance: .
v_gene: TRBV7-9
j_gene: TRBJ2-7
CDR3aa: CASSFTRTSGNYEQYF
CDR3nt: TGTGCCAGCAGCTTCACCCGGACTAGCGGGAACTACGAGCAGTACTTC